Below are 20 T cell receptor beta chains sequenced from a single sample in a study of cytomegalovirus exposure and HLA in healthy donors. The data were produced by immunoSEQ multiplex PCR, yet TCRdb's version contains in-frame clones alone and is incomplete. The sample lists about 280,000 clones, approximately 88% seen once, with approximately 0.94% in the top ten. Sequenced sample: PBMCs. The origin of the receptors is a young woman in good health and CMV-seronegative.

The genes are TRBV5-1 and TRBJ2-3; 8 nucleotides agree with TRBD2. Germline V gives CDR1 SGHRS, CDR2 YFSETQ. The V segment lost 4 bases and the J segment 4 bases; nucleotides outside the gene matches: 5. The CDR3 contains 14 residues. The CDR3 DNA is TGCGCCAGCAGCCTGAGCGGGAGCCCAGATACGCAGTATTTT. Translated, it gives CASSLSGSPDTQYF.

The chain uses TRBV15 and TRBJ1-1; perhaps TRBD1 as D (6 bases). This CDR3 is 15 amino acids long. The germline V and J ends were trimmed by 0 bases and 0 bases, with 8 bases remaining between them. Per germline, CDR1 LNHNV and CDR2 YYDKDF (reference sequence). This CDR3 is CATSRDTGLNTEAFF. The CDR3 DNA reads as TGTGCCACCAGCAGAGATACAGGGCTGAACACTGAAGCTTTCTTT.

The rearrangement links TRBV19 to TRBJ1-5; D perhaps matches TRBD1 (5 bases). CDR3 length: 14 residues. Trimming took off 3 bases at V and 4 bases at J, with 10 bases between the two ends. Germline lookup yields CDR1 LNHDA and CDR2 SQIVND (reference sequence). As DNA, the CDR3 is TGTGCCAGTAGTATGGCACCAGGGAATCAGCCCCAGCATTTT. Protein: CASSMAPGNQPQHF.

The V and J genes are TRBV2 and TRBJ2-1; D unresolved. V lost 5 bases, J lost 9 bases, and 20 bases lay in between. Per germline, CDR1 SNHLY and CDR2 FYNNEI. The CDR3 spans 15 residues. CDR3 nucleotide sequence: TGTGCCAGCAGTAGAAGGAGCGTCGCCCAGCGTGAGCAGTTCTTC. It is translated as CASSRRSVAQREQFF.

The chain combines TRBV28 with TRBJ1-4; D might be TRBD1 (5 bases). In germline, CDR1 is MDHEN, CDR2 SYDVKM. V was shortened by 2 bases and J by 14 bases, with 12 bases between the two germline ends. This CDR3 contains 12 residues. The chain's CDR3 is CASSLPGAALFF. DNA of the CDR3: TGTGCCAGCAGTTTACCTGGGGCAGCCCTGTTTTTT.

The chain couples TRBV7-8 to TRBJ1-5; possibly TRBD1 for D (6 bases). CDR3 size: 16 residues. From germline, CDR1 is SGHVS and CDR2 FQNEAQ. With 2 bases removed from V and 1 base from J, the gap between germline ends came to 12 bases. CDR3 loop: CASSLLRTESNQPQHF. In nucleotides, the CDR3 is TGTGCCAGCAGCTTATTACGGACAGAAAGCAATCAGCCCCAGCATTTT.

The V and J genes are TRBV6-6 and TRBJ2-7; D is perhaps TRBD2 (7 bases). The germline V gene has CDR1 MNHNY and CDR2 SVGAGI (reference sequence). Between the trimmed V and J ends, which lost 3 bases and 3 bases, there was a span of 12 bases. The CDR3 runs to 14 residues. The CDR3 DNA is TGTGCCAGCAGTTATAGGAGGGGGGGCTACGAGCAGTACTTC. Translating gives CASSYRRGGYEQYF.

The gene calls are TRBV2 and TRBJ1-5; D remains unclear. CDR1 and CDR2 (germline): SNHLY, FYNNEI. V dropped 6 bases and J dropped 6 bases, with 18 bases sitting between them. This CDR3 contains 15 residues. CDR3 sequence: CASRPGGVLGQPQHF. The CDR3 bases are TGTGCCAGCAGGCCCGGAGGAGTGTTGGGTCAGCCCCAGCATTTT.

The CDR3 DNA sequence: TGTGCCAGCAGTAGGCTTCTAGCGGAGTCCCCCTACGAGCAGTACTTC. It yields the protein CASSRLLAESPYEQYF. The chain is built from TRBV28 and TRBJ2-7; 7 bases are shared with TRBD2. V was pared by 5 bases and J by 2 bases, with 12 bases of the junction left unmatched. The length of the CDR3 is 16 residues. Germline V gene data show CDR1 as MDHEN and CDR2 as SYDVKM.

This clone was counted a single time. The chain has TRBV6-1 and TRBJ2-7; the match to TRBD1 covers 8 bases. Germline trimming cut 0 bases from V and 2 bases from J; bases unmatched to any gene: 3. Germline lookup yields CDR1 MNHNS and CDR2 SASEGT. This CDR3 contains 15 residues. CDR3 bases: TGTGCCAGCAGTGAAGCGTCGGGACAGGCCTACGAGCAGTACTTC. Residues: CASSEASGQAYEQYF.

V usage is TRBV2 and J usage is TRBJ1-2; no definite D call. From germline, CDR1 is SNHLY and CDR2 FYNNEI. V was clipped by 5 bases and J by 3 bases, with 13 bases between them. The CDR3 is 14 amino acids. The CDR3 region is CASSPDLGYYGYTF. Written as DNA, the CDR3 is TGTGCCAGCAGTCCGGACTTAGGATACTATGGCTACACCTTC.

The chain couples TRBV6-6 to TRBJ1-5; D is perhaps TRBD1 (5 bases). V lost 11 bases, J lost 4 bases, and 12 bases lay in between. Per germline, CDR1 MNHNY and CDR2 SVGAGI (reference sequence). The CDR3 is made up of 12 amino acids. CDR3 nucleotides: TGTGCCGTAGGGGTTTCGAATCAGCCCCAGCATTTT. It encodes CAVGVSNQPQHF.

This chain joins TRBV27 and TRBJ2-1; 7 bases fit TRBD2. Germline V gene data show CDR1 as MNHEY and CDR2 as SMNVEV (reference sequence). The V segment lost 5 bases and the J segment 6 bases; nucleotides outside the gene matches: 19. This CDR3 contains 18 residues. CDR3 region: CASSAWTYREDGTNEQFF. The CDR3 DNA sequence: TGTGCCAGCAGTGCATGGACCTACCGGGAGGACGGAACCAATGAGCAGTTCTTC.

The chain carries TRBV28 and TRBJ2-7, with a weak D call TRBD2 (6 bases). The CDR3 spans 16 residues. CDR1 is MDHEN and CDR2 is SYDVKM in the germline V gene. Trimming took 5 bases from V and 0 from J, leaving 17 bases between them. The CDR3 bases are TGTGCCAGCAGTGAGATGGGGTTCGGGAGCTCCTACGAGCAGTACTTC. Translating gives CASSEMGFGSSYEQYF.

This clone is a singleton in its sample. CDR3 in DNA: TGTGCCAGCAGACGGACAGGGAACTACAATGAGCAGTTCTTC. It codes for CASRRTGNYNEQFF. The chain links TRBV27 to TRBJ2-1; 8 positions match TRBD1. CDR1 MNHEY and CDR2 SMNVEV come from the germline V gene (reference sequence). V lost 6 bases to trimming and J lost 3 bases; unmatched junction nucleotides: 4. The CDR3 consists of 14 residues.

Here the CDR3 DNA reads TGCGCCAGCAGCCAAGACGGTTCAGGGCGGGAGAAGGTCGGGACAGATACGCAGTATTTT. It is translated as CASSQDGSGREKVGTDTQYF. The chain uses TRBV4-3 and TRBJ2-3, with 7 positions matching TRBD2. With 0 bases clipped from V and 3 bases from J, the junction kept 18 bases outside the gene matches. This CDR3 has 20 residues. Per germline, CDR1 LGHNA and CDR2 YSLEER.

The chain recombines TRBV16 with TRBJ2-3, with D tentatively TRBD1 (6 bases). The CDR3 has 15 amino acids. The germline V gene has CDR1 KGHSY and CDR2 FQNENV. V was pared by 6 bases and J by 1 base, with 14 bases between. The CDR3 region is CASRRTESRTDTQYF. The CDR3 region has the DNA TGTGCCAGCAGACGGACAGAGTCCCGCACAGATACGCAGTATTTT.

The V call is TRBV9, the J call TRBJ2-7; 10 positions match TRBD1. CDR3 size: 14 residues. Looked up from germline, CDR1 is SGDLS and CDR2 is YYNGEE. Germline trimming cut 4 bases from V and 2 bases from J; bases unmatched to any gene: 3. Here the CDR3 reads CASSPGQGTYEQYF. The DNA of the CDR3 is TGTGCCAGCAGCCCGGGACAGGGGACCTACGAGCAGTACTTC.

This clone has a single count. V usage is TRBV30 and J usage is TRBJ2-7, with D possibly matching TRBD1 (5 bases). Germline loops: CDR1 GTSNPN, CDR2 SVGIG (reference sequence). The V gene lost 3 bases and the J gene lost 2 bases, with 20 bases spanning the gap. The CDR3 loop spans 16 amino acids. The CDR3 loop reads CAWRQMGQGSTYEQYF. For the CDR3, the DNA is TGTGCCTGGAGACAAATGGGGCAGGGAAGTACCTACGAGCAGTACTTC. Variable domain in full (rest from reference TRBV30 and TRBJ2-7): SQTIHQWPATLVQPVGSPLSLECTVEGTSNPNLYWYRQAAGRGLQLLFYSVGIGQISSEVPQNLSASRPQDRQFILSSKKLLLSDSGFYLCAWRQMGQGSTYEQYFGPGTRLTVT.

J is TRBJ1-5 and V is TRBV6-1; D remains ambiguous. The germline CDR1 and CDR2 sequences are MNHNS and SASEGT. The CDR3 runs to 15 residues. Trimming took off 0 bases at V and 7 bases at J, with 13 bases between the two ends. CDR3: CASSEAHVGVQPQHF. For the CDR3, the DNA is TGTGCCAGCAGTGAAGCGCATGTCGGGGTCCAGCCCCAGCATTTT.